This T cell receptor beta chain was sequenced for a study of graft-versus-host responses after intestinal transplantation. Study background: Each recipient received a multivisceral, liver-intestinal, or isolated intestinal graft. Recipients were all induced with anti-thymocyte globulin, then given tacrolimus and steroids for around three years. The study's findings and limits: HvG clone declines early post-transplant were associated with peak circulating GvH levels.

TCRdb keeps only in-frame clones here, not all; method: immunoSEQ multiplex PCR. The data hold tens of thousands of clones, with more than 80% observed a single time. Turning to this clone: Its antigen is not known.

This sequence was found in a human donor who received an intestinal transplant. This material consisted of unstimulated CD8+ T cells sorted from spleen or lymph node cells, taken before intestinal transplant.

CDR3 region: CSVRGGAEYEQYF. CDR3 coding DNA: TGCAGCGTTAGAGGGGGCGCTGAATACGAGCAGTACTTC. The V and J genes are TRBV29-1 and TRBJ2-7; TRBD1 matches at 7 bases. Germline V gives CDR1 SQVTM, CDR2 ANQGSEA. CDR3 length equals 13 residues. J gave up 4 bases and V 5 bases, and 8 bases lay outside the gene matches.